This entry describes one TCR beta chain. With 60 Vbeta and 13 Jbeta primers, the PCR was carried out. Repertoires were generated with immunoSEQ multiplex PCR, while TCRdb's copy carries only in-frame clones and drops some. The sample's table shows fewer than 200,000 clones. These data belong to a study of cytomegalovirus exposure and HLA in healthy donors. The CDR3 has 15 amino acids. Germline V lookup: CDR1 SEHNR, CDR2 FQNEAQ (reference sequence). V shed 4 bases and J 5 bases; nucleotides not matched to a gene: 7. The sequence was obtained from a man aged 25 to 40 in good health and CMV-seronegative. The specimen was PBMCs. V is TRBV7-9 and J is TRBJ2-2; TRBD1 matches at 7 bases. CDR3 DNA: TGTGCCAGCAGCTCACAGGGGAGAGATACCGGGGAGCTGTTTTTT. Amino acids: CASSSQGRDTGELFF. Using reference TRBV7-9 and TRBJ2-2 for the parts outside the CDR3, the full variable domain is DTGVSQNPRHKITKRGQNVTFRCDPISEHNRLYWYRQTLGQGPEFLTYFQNEAQLEKSRLLSDRFSAERPKGSFSTLEIQRTEQGDSAMYLCASSSQGRDTGELFFGEGSRLTVL.